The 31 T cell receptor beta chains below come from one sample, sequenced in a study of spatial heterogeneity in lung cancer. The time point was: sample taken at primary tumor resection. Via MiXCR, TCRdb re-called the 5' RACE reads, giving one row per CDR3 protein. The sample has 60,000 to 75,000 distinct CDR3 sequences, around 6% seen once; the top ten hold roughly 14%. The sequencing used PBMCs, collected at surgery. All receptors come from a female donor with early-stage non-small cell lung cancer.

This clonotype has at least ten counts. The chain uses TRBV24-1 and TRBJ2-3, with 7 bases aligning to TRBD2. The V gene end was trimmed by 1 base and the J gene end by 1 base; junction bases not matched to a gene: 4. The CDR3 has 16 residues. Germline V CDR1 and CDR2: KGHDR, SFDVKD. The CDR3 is CATSDFTGGGTDTQYF. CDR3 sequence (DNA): TGTGCCACCAGTGATTTTACGGGGGGAGGCACAGATACGCAGTATTTT.

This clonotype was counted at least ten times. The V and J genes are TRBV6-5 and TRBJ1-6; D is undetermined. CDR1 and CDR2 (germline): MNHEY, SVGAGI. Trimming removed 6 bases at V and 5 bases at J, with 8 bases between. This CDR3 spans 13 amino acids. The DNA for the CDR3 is TGTGCCAGCAGCTCCCTCAATAATTCACCCCTCCACTTT. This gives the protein CASSSLNNSPLHF.

Written as DNA, the CDR3 is TGTGCCAGCAGCCAAGGATTTGGTGAGCAGTTCTTC. The encoded protein is CASSQGFGEQFF. The chain combines TRBV3-1 with TRBJ2-1, with D unclear. With 1 base removed from V and 9 bases from J, the gap between germline ends came to 7 bases. This CDR3 has 12 amino acids. Germline lookup yields CDR1 LGHDT and CDR2 YNNKEL (reference sequence).

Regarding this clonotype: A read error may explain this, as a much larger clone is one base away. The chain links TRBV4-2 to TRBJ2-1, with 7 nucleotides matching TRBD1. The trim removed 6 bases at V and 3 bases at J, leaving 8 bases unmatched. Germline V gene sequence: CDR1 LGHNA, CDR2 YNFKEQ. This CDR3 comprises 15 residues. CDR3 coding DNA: TGTGCCAGCAGGCCCTTCGGGACAGTCTACAATGAGCAGTTCTTC. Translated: CASRPFGTVYNEQFF.

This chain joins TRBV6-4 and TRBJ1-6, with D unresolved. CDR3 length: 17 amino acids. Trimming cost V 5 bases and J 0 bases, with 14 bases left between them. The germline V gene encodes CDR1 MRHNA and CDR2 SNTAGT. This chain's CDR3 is CASSPELRSSYNSPLHF. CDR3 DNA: TGTGCCAGCAGTCCAGAACTCCGGAGCTCCTATAATTCACCCCTCCACTTT.

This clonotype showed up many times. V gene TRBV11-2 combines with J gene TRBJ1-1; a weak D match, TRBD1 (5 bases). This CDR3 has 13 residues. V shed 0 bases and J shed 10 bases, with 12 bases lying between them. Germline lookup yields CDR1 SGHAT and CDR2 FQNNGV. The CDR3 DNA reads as TGTGCCAGCAGCTTAGAACGGCAGGGAGCAGCTTTCTTT. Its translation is CASSLERQGAAFF.

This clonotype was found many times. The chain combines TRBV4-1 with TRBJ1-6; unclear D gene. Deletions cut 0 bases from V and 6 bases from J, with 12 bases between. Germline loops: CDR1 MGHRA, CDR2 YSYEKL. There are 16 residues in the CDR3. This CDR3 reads CASSQDPSRTNSPLHF. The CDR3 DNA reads TGCGCCAGCAGCCAAGATCCTTCCAGGACTAATTCACCCCTCCACTTT.

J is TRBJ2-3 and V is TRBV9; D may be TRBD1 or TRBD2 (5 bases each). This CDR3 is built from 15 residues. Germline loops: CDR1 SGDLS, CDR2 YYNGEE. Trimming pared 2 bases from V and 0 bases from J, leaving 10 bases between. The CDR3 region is CASSVGPTSTDTQYF. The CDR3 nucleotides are TGTGCCAGCAGCGTGGGACCGACTAGCACAGATACGCAGTATTTT.

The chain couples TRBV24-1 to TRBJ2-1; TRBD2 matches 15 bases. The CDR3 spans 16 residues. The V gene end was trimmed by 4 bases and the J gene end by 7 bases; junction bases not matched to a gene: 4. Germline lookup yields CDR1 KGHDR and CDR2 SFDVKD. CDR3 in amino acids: CATSDPGLAGGNEQFF. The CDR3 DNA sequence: TGTGCCACCAGTGACCCGGGACTAGCGGGAGGTAATGAGCAGTTCTTC.

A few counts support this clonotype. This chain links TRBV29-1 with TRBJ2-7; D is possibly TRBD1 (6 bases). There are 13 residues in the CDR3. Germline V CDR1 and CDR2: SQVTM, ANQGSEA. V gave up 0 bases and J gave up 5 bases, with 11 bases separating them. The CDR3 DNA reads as TGCAGCGTTGAAGAGGGGGCGCTTGACGAGCAGTACTTC. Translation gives CSVEEGALDEQYF.

The CDR3 is CSARGDRVNQPQHF. In DNA form, the CDR3 reads TGCAGTGCGAGGGGCGACAGGGTTAATCAGCCCCAGCATTTT. The chain employs TRBV20-1 and TRBJ1-5; 7 nucleotides align to TRBD1. CDR1 is DFQATT, CDR2 SNEGSKA, per germline (reference sequence). This CDR3 has 14 amino acids. The ends lost 6 bases at V and 4 bases at J; junction bases unmatched: 9.

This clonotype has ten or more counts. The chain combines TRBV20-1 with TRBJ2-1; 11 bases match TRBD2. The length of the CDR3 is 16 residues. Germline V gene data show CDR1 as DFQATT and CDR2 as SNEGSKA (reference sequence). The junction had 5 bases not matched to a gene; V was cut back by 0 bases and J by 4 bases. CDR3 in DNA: TGCAGTGCTAGAGATACTAGCGGGGGTTTTTACAATGAGCAGTTCTTC. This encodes CSARDTSGGFYNEQFF.

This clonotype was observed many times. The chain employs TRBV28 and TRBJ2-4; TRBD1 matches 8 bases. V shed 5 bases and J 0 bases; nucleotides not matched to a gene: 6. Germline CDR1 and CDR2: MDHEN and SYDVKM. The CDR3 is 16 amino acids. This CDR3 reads CASSARQGLAKNIQYF. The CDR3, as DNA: TGTGCCAGCAGTGCCCGACAGGGGCTAGCCAAAAACATTCAGTACTTC.

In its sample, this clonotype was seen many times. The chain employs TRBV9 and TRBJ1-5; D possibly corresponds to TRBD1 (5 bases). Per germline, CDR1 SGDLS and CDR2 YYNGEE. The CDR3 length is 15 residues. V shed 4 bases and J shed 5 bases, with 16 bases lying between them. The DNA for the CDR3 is TGTGCCAGCAGCCCGCAGGGTATAGTGGATCAGCCCCAGCATTTT. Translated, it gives CASSPQGIVDQPQHF.

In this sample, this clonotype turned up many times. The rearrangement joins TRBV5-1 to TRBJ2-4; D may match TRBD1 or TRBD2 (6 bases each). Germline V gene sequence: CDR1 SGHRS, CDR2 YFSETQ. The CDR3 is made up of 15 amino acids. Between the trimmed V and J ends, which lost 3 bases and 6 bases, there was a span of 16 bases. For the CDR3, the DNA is TGCGCCAGCAGCTCTCGAGGGGGACTTGGAAACATTCAGTACTTC. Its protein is CASSSRGGLGNIQYF.

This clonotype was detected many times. The CDR3, as DNA: TGTGCCAGCAGTTTTCGGAACGAGCAGTACTTC. It codes for CASSFRNEQYF. The rearrangement joins TRBV12-3 or TRBV12-4 to TRBJ2-7, with unresolved D. This CDR3 contains 11 residues. Trimming shortened V by 3 bases and J by 5 bases, and 5 bases separated the two germline ends.

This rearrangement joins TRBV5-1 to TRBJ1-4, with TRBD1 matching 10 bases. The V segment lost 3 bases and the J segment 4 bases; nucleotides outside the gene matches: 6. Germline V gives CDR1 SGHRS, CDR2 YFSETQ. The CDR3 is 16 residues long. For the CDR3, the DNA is TGCGCCAGCAGCTCGGGACAGGGGAGGGGTAATGAAAAACTGTTTTTT. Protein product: CASSSGQGRGNEKLFF. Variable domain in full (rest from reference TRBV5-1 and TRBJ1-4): KAGVTQTPRYLIKTRGQQVTLSCSPISGHRSVSWYQQTPGQGLQFLFEYFSETQRNKGNFPGRFSGRQFSNSRSEMNVSTLELGDSALYLCASSSGQGRGNEKLFFGSGTQLSVL.

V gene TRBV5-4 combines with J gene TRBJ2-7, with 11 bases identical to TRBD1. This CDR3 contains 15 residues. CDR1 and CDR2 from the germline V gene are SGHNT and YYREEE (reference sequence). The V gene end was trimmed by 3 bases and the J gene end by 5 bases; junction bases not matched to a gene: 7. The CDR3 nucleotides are TGTGCCAGCAGCTCGGACAGGGGGCGTTTGAACGAGCAGTACTTC. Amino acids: CASSSDRGRLNEQYF.

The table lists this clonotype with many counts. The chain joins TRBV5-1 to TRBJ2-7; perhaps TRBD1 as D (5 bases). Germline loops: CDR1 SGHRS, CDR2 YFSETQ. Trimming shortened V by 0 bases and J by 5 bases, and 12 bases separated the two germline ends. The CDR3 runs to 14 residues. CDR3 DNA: TGCGCCAGCAGCTTGGATACAGGCCCGGACGAGCAGTACTTC. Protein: CASSLDTGPDEQYF.

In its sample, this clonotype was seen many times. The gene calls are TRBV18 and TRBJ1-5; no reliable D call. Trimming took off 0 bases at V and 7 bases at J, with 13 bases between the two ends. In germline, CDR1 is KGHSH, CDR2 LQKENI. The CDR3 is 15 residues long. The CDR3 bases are TGTGCCAGCTCACCACCGACTGTAGCGGGACAGCCCCAGCATTTT. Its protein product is CASSPPTVAGQPQHF.

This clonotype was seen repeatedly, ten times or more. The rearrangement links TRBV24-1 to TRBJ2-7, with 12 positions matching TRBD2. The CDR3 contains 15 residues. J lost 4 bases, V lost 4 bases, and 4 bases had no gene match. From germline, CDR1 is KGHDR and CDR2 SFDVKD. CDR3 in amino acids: CATSEGTSGLYEQYF. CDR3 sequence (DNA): TGTGCCACCAGTGAGGGGACTAGCGGGCTTTACGAGCAGTACTTC.

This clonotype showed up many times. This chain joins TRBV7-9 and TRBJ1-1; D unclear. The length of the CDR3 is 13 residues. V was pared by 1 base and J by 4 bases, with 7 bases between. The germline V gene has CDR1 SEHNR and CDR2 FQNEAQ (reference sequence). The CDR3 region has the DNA TGTGCCAGCAGCTTAGATGGGTTCACTGAAGCTTTCTTT. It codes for CASSLDGFTEAFF. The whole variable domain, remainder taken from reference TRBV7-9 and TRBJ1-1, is DTGVSQNPRHKITKRGQNVTFRCDPISEHNRLYWYRQTLGQGPEFLTYFQNEAQLEKSRLLSDRFSAERPKGSFSTLEIQRTEQGDSAMYLCASSLDGFTEAFFGQGTRLTVV.

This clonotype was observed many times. Here the CDR3 reads CASSVERTAVGYTF. The CDR3, as DNA: TGTGCCAGCAGTGTAGAGAGGACGGCGGTTGGCTACACCTTC. The chain is built from TRBV6-6 and TRBJ1-2; D remains ambiguous. CDR1 and CDR2 from the germline V gene are MNHNY and SVGAGI (reference sequence). The CDR3 extends over 14 amino acids. V dropped 5 bases and J dropped 7 bases, with 17 bases sitting between them.

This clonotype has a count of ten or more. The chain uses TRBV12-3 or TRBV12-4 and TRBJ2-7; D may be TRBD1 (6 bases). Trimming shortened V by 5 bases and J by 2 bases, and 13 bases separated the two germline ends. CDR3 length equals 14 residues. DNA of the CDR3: TGTGCCAGCAGTCTATCGACAGGACCCTACGAGCAGTACGTC. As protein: CASSLSTGPYEQYV.

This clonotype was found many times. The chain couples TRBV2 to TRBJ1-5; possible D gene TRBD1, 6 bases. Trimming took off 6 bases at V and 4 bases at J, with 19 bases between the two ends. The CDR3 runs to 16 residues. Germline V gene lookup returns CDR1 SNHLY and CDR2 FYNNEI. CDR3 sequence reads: CASSLGGGSLNQPQHF. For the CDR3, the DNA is TGTGCCAGCAGCTTGGGGGGCGGTAGCCTAAATCAGCCCCAGCATTTT.

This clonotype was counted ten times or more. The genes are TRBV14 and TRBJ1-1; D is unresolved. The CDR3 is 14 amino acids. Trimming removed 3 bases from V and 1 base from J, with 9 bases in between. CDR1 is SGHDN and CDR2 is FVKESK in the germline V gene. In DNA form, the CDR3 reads TGTGCCAGCAGCCACTACTGGGAGAACACTGAAGCTTTCTTT. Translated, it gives CASSHYWENTEAFF. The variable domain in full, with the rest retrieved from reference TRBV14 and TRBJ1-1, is EAGVTQFPSHSVIEKGQTVTLRCDPISGHDNLYWYRRVMGKEIKFLLHFVKESKQDESGMPNNRFLAERTGGTYSTLKVQPAELEDSGVYFCASSHYWENTEAFFGQGTRLTVV.

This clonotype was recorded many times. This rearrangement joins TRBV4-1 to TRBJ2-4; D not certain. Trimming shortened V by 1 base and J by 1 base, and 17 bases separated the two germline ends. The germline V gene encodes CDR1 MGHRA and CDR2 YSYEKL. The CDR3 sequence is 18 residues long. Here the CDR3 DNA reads TGCGCCAGCAGCCAAGGCCAGGTGAAGGGAAGGGCCAAAAACATTCAGTACTTC. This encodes CASSQGQVKGRAKNIQYF.

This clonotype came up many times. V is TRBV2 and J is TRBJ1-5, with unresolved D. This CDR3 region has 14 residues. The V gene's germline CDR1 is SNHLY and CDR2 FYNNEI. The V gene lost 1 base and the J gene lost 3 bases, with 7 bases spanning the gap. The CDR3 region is CASSEDRANQPQHF. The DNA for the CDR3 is TGTGCCAGCAGTGAAGACCGTGCCAATCAGCCCCAGCATTTT.

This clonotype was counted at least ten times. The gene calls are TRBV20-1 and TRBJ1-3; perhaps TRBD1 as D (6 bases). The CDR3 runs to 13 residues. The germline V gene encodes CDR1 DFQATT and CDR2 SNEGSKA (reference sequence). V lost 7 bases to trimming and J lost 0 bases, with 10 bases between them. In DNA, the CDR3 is TGCAGTGTGGGACACCACTCTGGAAACACCATATATTTT. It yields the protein CSVGHHSGNTIYF.

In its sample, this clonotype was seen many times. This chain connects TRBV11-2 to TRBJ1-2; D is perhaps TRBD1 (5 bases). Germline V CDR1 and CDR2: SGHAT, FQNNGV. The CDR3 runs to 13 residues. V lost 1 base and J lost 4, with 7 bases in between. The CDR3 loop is CASSLGQSYGYTF. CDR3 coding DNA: TGTGCCAGCAGCTTAGGACAGTCCTATGGCTACACCTTC.

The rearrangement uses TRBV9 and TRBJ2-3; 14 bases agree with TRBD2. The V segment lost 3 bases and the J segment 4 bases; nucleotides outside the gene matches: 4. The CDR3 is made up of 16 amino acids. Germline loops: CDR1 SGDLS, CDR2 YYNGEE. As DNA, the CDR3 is TGTGCCAGCAGCGCTGGGACTAGCGGGAGTTCAGATACGCAGTATTTT. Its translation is CASSAGTSGSSDTQYF.